This T cell receptor (beta chain) came from a study of cytomegalovirus exposure and HLA in healthy donors (dated by TCRdb to between 2016 and 2019). Regarding the research as a whole: An earlier analysis of approximately 550 of the donors reported more than 250 Gb of sequence data and approximately 110 million unique TCR beta sequences from roughly 200 million T cells. Approximately 300 gigabases of sequencing data and around 88 million unique TCR sequences made up an early release that covered approximately 700 HLA-typed donors. Of the roughly 400 genotyped donors, more than 75% were placed in the genetic ancestry cluster associated with self-reported Caucasian donors. The study aimed to test whether signatures of past pathogen exposure could be identified by cataloging public T cell receptors. The study profiled the T cell repertoires of under 850 subjects by immunosequencing and related them to cytomegalovirus serostatus. In addition to the first cohort of around 670 subjects, a separate validation cohort of over 90 different subjects was used. The study combined high-throughput TCR immunosequencing, statistical association of individual TCRs with disease status, and machine learning to predict cytomegalovirus infection status. In a later analysis, previously published TCR beta repertoires from about 670 donors were re-analyzed and high-resolution HLA genotyping was added so that TCR occurrence patterns could be studied. Rather than drawing on any new phenotypic data, the later analysis identified candidate immune exposures from TCR beta sequences and the way those sequences occurred across donors. An earlier analysis of 450 to 750 of the donors used high-throughput TCR beta sequencing to judge whether each TCR beta V gene segment behaved as functional or pseudogenic. Donor age, sex, ethnicity and CMV serostatus were collected together with the repertoire data. Genome-wide SNP genotypes for about 65% of the roughly 670 donors were used in a later genetic analysis, which treated that subset as a discovery cohort. All discovery cohort repertoires had been generated using a single sequencing platform. HLA typing included class I and class II loci at four-digit resolution. The number of donors typed differed by locus, with roughly 629-640 for A, B, C, DRB1 and DQB1, around 520 for DQA1, 600 to 610 for DPA1, and 400 to 490 for DPB1. Four or five DR-DQ haplotypes were handled as single units for association and clustering because linkage in the cohort was strong. On average, roughly 240,000 unique TCR beta nucleotide sequences were sequenced per donor among several hundred genotyped donors of the cohort, with 15% to 20% of those sequences being non-productive. What the study reported, not specific to this receptor: Specific HLA alleles were associated with over 15,000 TCR beta sequences at a false discovery rate of 0.05 in a later analysis. Roughly uniform sequencing depth across donors was assumed in presence/absence analyses, although this assumption may not hold. In an earlier analysis of some 500 of the donors, most TCR beta V segments appeared in productive rearrangements about 90% or about 30% of the time, broadly matching IMGT annotations. According to a later analysis, parvovirus B19, influenza, CMV and Epstein-Barr virus appeared linked to several top co-occurrence clusters. An association between a missense DCLRE1C variant and V-gene and J-gene trimming of TCR beta chains was found in a later genetic analysis and replicated in an independent cohort. Strong co-occurrence of HLA alleles, especially DR and DQ, made assigning TCR associations to individual alleles difficult. In a later analysis, HLA-associated TCR beta chains were found to be more clonally expanded and to have lower generation probabilities than equally common non-associated chains. According to a later analysis, most CMV-associated TCR beta chains appeared to be HLA-restricted, and the HLA associations seemed to be driven largely by CMV exposure. In a later genetic analysis, fewer N-insertions in productive TCRs were reported among donors in an Asian-associated ancestry cluster than the roughly 700-donor mean. The earlier analysis of about 600 of the donors excluded approximately 15 rarely observed V segments, including chromosome 9 orphons, because counts were too low. In the study, 150 to 200 TCR beta chains were listed as associated with cytomegalovirus. The only immune exposure information available for the cohort was CMV serostatus. A group of highly shared sequence variants was considered likely to be a technical artifact of the sequencing pipeline. In vitro tests confirmed that a few of the cytomegalovirus-associated TCR beta chains recognize cytomegalovirus antigens. A further reported finding was that TCR beta sequences accurately predicted the HLA-A and HLA-B alleles for most subjects in the first cohort. Most TCR sequences were observed very rarely across donors, whereas some public TCRs were present in many individuals. The authors suggested that the approach could potentially be generalized to other disease states and immunological phenotypes. Some IMGT-functional V segments, including TRBV6-2 and TRBV6-3, could not be told apart with the 87-base-pair reads, so those segments were excluded. The classifier was reported to diagnose cytomegalovirus status with high specificity and sensitivity in both the original and validation cohorts. In this cohort, only TCR beta chains were sequenced, and detectable features were limited by the absence of alpha or paired-chain data. Because HLA typing was unavailable for some donors at each locus, only the typed subset was used in association tests. Linkage disequilibrium might explain the correlated functional status among segregating V segments, but an unknown experimental factor could not be ruled out. A later analysis found that TCR association rates varied across HLA loci, with DRB1 alleles showing the most associated TCRs and HLA-C alleles the fewest.

In total, just over 650 healthy bone marrow donors made up the cohort. At the time of sampling, all cohort members were nominally healthy, though unrecorded immune exposures were likely present. The donor was CMV seropositive and was included in the group of 270 or so seropositive cohort members. A peripheral blood sample was provided by each donor, and peripheral blood mononuclear cells were used for TCR beta sequencing. The Qiagen DNeasy Blood Extraction Kit was used to extract genomic DNA from the blood cell samples. Trimming takes 4 bases from V and 4 bases from J, and the germline ends sit 19 bases apart. CDR3 length: 16 amino acids, cysteine to phenylalanine. Of all the DNA, just the CDR3 is kept, 48 bases in frame from base 1. The germline V gene (reference sequence) sets CDR1 to SGHNT and CDR2 to YYREEE. Library preparation employed the immunoSEQ multiplex PCR assay. For the multiplex PCR, a mixture combining 60 forward primers for TCR Vbeta segments and 13 reverse primers for TCR Jbeta segments was used. The CDR3 region of rearranged TCR beta genes was amplified from genomic DNA with a multiplex PCR assay. The amplified TCR beta libraries were sequenced on the Illumina HiSeq System as 87-base-pair reads. On the study's bioinformatics: A later analysis tallied 80 million to 95 million unique TCR beta chains across the roughly 610 repertoires, and approximately 12 million of those chains were shared by two or more donors. Raw reads were error-corrected and collapsed into unique sequences with a nearest-neighbor algorithm that merged closely related sequences to remove PCR and sequencing errors. To assign V, D and J gene segments, CDR3 sequences were aligned to IMGT reference sequences. For a sequence to be retained, at least a six-nucleotide match to both a V gene segment and a J gene segment was required. Rearrangements were classified as productive when the CDR3 lacked stop codons and remained in frame with V and J, and all other rearrangements were classified as non-productive. CDR3 was defined by IMGT convention, running from the second conserved V-encoded cysteine to the conserved J-encoded phenylalanine. Sequences without an unambiguous match to a single V gene segment were excluded from the earlier analysis of 450 to 750 of the donors. An earlier analysis of approximately 590 of the donors called V segments functional above 56.7% productive rearrangements and segregating when the between-donor standard deviation exceeded 5%. To diagnose cytomegalovirus status from the catalog of TCR beta chain sequences, a statistical classification framework was built. In a later analysis, V and J genes were assigned by comparing TCR nucleotide sequences against IMGT/GENE-DB human TR gene sequences. A later analysis assigned CDR3 sequences and most-parsimonious VDJ recombination scenarios with the TCRdist pipeline. In a later analysis, each TCR beta chain was defined by its CDR3 amino acid sequence together with its V-gene family, and reads without a unique V-gene family were excluded. A later analysis removed 450 to 600 highly shared, low-generation-probability nucleotide sequences to deal with suspected cross-contamination and a sequencing artifact. In a later analysis, a clonal expansion index for each public chain was calculated from normalized within-repertoire ranks of inferred template counts. Generation probabilities in a later analysis came from a VDJ recombination model fitted to out-of-frame rearrangements, and those results were checked against IGoR. In a later analysis, hypergeometric tests were used to score TCR-TCR, TCR-HLA and TCR-CMV co-occurrence, with a repertoire-size bias correction applied to TCR pairs. To estimate false discovery rates, a later analysis permuted the HLA or CMV assignments 20 times. In a later analysis, co-occurring TCRs were grouped using DBSCAN, with TCRdist sequence similarity added in when clustering inside HLA-allele-positive subsets. Repertoires with fewer than 30,000 or more than 120,000 public chains were left out of co-occurrence clustering, as were five repertoires with anomalous nucleotide sharing. TCRdb carries this immuneACCESS record with in-frame sequences only. Its versions omit some clonotypes, under half of them owing to an unresolved V gene in the studies checked, with the rest unexplained. The DNA was the basis for D and trimming; V, J and clone size are from that table. In all, the sample holds 65,000 to 95,000 clones, and 60% to 85% of those were seen once. Clones ranked in the top ten supply 5.5% of the sample.

For this clone: Its antigen is currently not known. No much larger clonotype is one base removed from it; base qualities were not supplied.

This TCR came from a male donor in good health and CMV-seropositive. The sample comprised PBMCs. The chain couples TRBV5-4 to TRBJ2-3, with a tentative D gene TRBD2 over 5 matching bases. For the CDR3, the sequence is CASSLPPTKASDTQYF. The DNA sequence reads TGTGCCAGCAGCCTACCCCCGACTAAAGCGTCAGATACGCAGTATTTT.